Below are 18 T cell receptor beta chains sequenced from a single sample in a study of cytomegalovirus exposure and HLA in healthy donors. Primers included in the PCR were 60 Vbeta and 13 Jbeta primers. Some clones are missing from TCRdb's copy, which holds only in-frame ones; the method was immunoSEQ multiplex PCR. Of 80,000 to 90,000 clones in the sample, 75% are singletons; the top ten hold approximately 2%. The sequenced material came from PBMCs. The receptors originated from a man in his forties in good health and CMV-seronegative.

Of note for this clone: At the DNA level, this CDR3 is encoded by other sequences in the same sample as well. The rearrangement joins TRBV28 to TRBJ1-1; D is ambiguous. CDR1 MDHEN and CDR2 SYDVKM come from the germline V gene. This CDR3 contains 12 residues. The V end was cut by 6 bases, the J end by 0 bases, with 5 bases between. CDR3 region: CASSLLNTEAFF. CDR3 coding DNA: TGTGCCAGCAGCCTACTGAACACTGAAGCTTTCTTT.

The CDR3, as DNA: TGTGCCAGCAGTTTATGGCAGGGGGACTATGGCTACACCTTC. It specifies CASSLWQGDYGYTF. The chain recombines TRBV28 with TRBJ1-2, with 7 nucleotides matching TRBD1. Germline values: CDR1 MDHEN, CDR2 SYDVKM. V trimming: 0 bases; J trimming: 3 bases; junction bases outside the gene matches: 1. There are 14 residues in the CDR3.

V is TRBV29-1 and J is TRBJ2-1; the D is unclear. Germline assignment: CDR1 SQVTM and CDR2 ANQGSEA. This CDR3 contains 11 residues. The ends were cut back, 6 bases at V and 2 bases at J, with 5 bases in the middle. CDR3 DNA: TGCAGCGTCGGTCCCTACAATGAGCAGTTCTTC. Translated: CSVGPYNEQFF.

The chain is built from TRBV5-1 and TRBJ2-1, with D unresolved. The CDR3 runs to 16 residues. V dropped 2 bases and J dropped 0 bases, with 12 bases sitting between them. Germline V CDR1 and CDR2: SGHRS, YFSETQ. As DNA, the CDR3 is TGCGCCAGCAGCTTTCAGTTAACCAGCTCCTACAATGAGCAGTTCTTC. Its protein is CASSFQLTSSYNEQFF.

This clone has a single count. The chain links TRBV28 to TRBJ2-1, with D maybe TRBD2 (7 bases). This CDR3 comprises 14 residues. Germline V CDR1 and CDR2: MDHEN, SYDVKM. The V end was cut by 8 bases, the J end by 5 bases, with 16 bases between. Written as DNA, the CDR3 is TGTGCCAGCTTTGCCGCGGGGGCGAACAATGAGCAGTTCTTC. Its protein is CASFAAGANNEQFF.

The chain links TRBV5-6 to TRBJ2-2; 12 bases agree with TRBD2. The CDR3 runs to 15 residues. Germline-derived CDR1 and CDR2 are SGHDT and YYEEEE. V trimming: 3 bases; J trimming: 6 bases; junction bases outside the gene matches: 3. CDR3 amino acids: CASSSLAGGPGELFF. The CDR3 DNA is TGTGCCAGCAGCTCCCTAGCGGGAGGGCCCGGGGAGCTGTTTTTT.

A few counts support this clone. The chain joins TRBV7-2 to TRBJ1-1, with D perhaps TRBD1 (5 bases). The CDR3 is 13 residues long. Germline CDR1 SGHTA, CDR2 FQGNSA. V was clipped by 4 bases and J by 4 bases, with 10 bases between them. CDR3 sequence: CASSSRRGTEAFF. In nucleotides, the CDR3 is TGTGCCAGCAGCTCGAGGAGGGGCACTGAAGCTTTCTTT.

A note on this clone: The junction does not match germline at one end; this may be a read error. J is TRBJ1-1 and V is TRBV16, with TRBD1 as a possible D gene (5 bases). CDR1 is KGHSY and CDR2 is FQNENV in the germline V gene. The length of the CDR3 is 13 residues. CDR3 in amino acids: CASSPQWEGEAVF. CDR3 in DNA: TGTGCCAGCAGCCCCCAGTGGGAAGGGGAGGCTGTCTTT.

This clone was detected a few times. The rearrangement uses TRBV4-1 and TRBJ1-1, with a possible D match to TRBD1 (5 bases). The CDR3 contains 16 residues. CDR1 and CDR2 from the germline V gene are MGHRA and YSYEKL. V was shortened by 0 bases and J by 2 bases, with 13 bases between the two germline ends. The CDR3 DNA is TGCGCCAGCAGCCAAGATCCTCAGGGATCCAACACTGAAGCTTTCTTT. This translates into CASSQDPQGSNTEAFF.

The CDR3 bases are TGTGCCAGCAGTTACGAGTCCCAGGCCCCTGACTATGGCTACACCTTC. It yields the protein CASSYESQAPDYGYTF. The chain recombines TRBV6-5 with TRBJ1-2; no firm D call. The CDR3 is 16 amino acids. V was cut by 2 bases and J by 3 bases, with 16 bases left in between. Germline V gene lookup returns CDR1 MNHEY and CDR2 SVGAGI.

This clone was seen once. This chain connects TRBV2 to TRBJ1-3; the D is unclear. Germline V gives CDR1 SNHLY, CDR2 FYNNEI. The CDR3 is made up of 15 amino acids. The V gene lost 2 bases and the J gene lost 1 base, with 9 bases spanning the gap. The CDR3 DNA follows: TGTGCCAGCAGTGAACCCCCAGTTTCTGGAAACACCATATATTTT. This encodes CASSEPPVSGNTIYF.

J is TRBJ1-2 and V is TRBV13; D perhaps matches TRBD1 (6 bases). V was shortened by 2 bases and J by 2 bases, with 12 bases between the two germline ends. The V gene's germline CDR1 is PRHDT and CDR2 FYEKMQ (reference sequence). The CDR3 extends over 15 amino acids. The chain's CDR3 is CASSLPQGRNYGYTF. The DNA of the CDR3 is TGTGCCAGCAGCTTACCCCAGGGGCGGAACTATGGCTACACCTTC.

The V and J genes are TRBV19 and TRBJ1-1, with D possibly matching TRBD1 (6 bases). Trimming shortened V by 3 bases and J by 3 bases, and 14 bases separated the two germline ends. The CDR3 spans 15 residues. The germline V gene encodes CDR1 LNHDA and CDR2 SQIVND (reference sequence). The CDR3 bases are TGTGCCAGTAGTATCCCCGGGACAAAGTACACTGAAGCTTTCTTT. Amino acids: CASSIPGTKYTEAFF.

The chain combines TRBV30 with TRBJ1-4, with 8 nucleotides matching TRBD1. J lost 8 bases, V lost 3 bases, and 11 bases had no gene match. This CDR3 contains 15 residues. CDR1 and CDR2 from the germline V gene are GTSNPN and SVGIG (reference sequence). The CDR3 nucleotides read TGTGCCTGGAGCTTAATCGGGACAGGTGACGAAAAACTGTTTTTT. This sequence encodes CAWSLIGTGDEKLFF.

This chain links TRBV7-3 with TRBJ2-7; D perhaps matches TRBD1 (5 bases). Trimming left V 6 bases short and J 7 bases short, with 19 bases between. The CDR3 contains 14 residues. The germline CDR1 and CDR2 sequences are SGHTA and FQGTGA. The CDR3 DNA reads TGTGCCAGCAGAGCCGGTACAGGAAGTTGGGAGCAGTACTTC. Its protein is CASRAGTGSWEQYF. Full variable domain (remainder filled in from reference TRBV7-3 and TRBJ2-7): GAGVSQTPSNKVTEKGKYVELRCDPISGHTALYWYRQSLGQGPEFLIYFQGTGAADDSGLPNDRFFAVRPEGSVSTLKIQRTERGDSAVYLCASRAGTGSWEQYFGPGTRLTVT.

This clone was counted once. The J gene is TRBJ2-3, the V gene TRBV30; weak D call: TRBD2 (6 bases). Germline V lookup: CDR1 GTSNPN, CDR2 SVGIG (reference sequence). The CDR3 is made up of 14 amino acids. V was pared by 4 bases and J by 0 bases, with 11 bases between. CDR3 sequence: CAWTLGTSTDTQYF. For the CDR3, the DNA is TGTGCCTGGACCCTCGGGACTAGCACAGATACGCAGTATTTT.

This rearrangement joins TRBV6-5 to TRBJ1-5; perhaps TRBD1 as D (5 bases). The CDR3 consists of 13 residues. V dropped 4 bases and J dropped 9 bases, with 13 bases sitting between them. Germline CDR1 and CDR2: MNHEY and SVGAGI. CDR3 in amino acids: CASSSGTGGPQHF. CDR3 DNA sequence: TGTGCCAGCAGTTCCGGGACGGGGGGGCCCCAGCATTTT.

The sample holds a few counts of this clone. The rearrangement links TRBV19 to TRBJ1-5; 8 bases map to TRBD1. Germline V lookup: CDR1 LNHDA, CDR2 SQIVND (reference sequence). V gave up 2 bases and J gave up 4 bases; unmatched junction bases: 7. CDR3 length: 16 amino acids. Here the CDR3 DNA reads TGTGCCAGTAGTATATTAGGACAGGGTTGGAATCAGCCCCAGCATTTT. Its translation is CASSILGQGWNQPQHF.